This T cell receptor (beta chain) is drawn from a study of Ad26.COV2.S vaccination and SARS-CoV-2 variants. The overall study: Donor got 5x10^10 or 1x10^11 viral particles of Ad26.COV2.S. Notes on the study in general: From the TCR breadth and depth analyses, total T cell responses may have been underestimated. Reportedly, spike-specific CD8+ and CD4+ T cell responses achieved substantial breadth once vaccination had taken place.

Treatment here: 15 to 20 received Ad26.COV2.S at low or high dose, single or two shots; about 5 received placebo; per-sample allocation not given. Each sample was drawn 63 days after the first injection (of vaccine or placebo). Cohort 1b enrolled adults aged 18-55 years in Boston. The assay was immunoSEQ multiplex PCR, and TCRdb's table has in-frame clones only and misses some. This table holds more than 300,000 clones, around 81% found once. The count of this clone is one. The antigen is undetermined. CDR1 and CDR2 (germline): MDHEN, SYDVKM. This CDR3 contains 14 residues. Trimming took off 3 bases at V and 4 bases at J, with 10 bases between the two ends.

Source: peripheral blood, taken in a trial of Ad26.COV2.S vaccine versus placebo. The sequence was collected from a person between 18 and 60 years old who received the Ad26.COV2.S COVID-19 vaccine or a placebo. The chain carries TRBV28 and TRBJ1-5; D not resolved. The CDR3 is CASSFQAGNQPQHF. The CDR3 DNA follows: TGTGCCAGCAGTTTCCAGGCGGGGAATCAGCCCCAGCATTTT.